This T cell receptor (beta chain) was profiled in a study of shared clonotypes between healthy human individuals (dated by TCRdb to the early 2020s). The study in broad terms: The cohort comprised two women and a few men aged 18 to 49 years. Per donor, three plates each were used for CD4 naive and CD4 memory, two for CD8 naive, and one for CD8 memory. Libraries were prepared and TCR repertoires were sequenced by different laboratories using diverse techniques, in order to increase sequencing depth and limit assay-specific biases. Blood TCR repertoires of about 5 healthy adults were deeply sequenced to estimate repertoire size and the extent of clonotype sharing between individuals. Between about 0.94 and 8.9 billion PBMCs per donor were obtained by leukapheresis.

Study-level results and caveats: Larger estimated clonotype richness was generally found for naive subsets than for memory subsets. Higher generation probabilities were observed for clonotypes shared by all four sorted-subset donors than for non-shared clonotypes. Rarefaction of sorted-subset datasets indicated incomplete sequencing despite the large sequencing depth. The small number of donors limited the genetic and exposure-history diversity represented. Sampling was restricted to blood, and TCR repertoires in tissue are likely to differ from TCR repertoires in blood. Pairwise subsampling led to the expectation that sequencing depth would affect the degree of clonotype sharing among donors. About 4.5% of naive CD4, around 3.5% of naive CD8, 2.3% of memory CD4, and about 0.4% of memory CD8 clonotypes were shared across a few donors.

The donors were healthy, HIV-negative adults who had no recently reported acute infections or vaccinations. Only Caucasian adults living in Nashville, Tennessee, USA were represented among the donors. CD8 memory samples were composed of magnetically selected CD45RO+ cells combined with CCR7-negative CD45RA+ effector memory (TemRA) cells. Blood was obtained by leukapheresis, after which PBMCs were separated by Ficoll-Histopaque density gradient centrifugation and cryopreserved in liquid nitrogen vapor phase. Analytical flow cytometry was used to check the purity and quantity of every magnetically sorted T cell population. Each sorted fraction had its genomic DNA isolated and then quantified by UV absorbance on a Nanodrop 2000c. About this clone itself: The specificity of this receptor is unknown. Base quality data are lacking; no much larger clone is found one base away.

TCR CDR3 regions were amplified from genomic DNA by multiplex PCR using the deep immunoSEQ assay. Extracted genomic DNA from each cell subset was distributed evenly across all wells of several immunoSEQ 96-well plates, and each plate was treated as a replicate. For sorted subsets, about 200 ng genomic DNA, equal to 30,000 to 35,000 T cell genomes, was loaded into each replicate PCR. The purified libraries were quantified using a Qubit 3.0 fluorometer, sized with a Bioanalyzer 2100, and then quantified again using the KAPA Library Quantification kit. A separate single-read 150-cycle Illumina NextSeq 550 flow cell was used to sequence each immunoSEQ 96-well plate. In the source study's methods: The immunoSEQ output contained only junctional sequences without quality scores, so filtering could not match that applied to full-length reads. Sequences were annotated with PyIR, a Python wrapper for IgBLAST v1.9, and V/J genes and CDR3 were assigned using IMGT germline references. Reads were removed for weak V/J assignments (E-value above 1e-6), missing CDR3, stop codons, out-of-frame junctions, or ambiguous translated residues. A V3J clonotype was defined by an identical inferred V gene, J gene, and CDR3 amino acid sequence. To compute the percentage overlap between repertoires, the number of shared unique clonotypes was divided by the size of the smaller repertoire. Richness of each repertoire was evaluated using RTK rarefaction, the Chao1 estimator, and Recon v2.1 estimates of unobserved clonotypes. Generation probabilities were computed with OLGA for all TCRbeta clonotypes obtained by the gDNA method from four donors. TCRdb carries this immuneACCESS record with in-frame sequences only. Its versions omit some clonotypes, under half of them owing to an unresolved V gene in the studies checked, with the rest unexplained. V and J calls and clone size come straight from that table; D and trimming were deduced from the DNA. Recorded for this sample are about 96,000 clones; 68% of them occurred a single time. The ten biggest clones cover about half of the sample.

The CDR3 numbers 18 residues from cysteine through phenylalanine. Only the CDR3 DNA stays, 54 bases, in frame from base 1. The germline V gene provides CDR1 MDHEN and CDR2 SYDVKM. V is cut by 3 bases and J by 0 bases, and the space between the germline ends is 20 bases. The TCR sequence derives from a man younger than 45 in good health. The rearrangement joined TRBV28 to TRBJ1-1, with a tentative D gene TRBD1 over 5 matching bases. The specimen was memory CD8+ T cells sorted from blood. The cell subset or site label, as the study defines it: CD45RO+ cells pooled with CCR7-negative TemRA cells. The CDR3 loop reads CASSFPSFFGDLNTEAFF. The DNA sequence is TGTGCCAGCAGTTTCCCCTCTTTTTTCGGGGACCTGAACACTGAAGCTTTCTTT.